This T cell receptor beta chain emerged from a study of blood T cell repertoires in COVID-19. Per the authors' pipeline: Researchers report that nucleated cell counts were estimated from reference gene primer amplification. The assay was immunoSEQ multiplex PCR, and TCRdb's table has in-frame clones only and misses some. V, J and clone size are those of that table, while D and trimming were read from the DNA. The sample includes some 140,000 clones, roughly 83% seen only once; the top ten take approximately 32%. V lost 3 bases to trimming and J lost 3 bases, with 8 bases between them. The CDR3 extends over 13 amino acids. The germline V gene encodes CDR1 LNHDA and CDR2 SQIVND (reference sequence).

Input material: peripheral blood. The sequence was obtained from a woman aged 60 to 75 with acute or convalescent COVID-19. The chain uses TRBV19 and TRBJ1-2, with a possible D match to TRBD1 (5 bases). CDR3 DNA sequence: TGTGCCAGTAGTATCGACAGTTACTATGGCTACACCTTC. Translated, it gives CASSIDSYYGYTF.